Following are 15 T cell receptor beta chains from one sample sequenced in a study of cytomegalovirus exposure and HLA in healthy donors. Use of 60 Vbeta and 13 Jbeta primers characterized the PCR. The table came from immunoSEQ multiplex PCR; TCRdb's copy has only in-frame clones and leaves some out. The sample lists about 130,000 clones; just under 85% were seen once. The specimen was PBMCs. These receptors all stem from a boy aged 2-9 years in good health and CMV-seronegative.

This chain connects TRBV28 to TRBJ2-7, with 7 bases fitting TRBD1. V was pared by 7 bases and J by 2 bases, with 8 bases of the junction left unmatched. Germline assignment: CDR1 MDHEN and CDR2 SYDVKM. CDR3 length: 14 residues. For the CDR3, the DNA is TGTGCCAGCACCCTCGAGGGGGCCACCTACGAGCAGTACTTC. This encodes CASTLEGATYEQYF.

The chain has TRBV6-4 and TRBJ1-2; D ambiguous. Trimming took off 0 bases at V and 4 bases at J, with 9 bases between the two ends. This CDR3 has 14 residues. Germline CDR1 and CDR2: MRHNA and SNTAGT. The CDR3 DNA follows: TGTGCCAGCAGTGACTCGATGTACGGCTATGGCTACACCTTC. Translated, it gives CASSDSMYGYGYTF.

This sequence joins TRBV4-1 and TRBJ1-2, with D perhaps TRBD1 (5 bases). CDR1 and CDR2 from the germline V gene are MGHRA and YSYEKL. The CDR3 totals 13 residues. Trimming pared 0 bases from V and 7 bases from J, leaving 9 bases between. The CDR3: CASSQDWGGGYTF. Written as DNA, the CDR3 is TGCGCCAGCAGCCAAGACTGGGGCGGTGGCTACACCTTC.

The gene calls are TRBV5-1 and TRBJ2-1; D remains ambiguous. Trimming pared 0 bases from V and 4 bases from J, leaving 14 bases between. Germline V lookup: CDR1 SGHRS, CDR2 YFSETQ. This CDR3 contains 16 residues. CDR3 region: CASSLGGPGQYNEQFF. The CDR3 DNA sequence: TGCGCCAGCAGCTTGGGCGGTCCTGGTCAATACAATGAGCAGTTCTTC.

This clone was seen once. This chain joins TRBV6-6 and TRBJ1-1; no reliable D call. The CDR3 runs to 13 residues. The V gene lost 5 bases and the J gene lost 0 bases, with 7 bases spanning the gap. Per germline, CDR1 MNHNY and CDR2 SVGAGI (reference sequence). CDR3 amino acids: CASSPSVNTEAFF. The CDR3 nucleotides read TGTGCCAGCAGTCCTTCAGTGAACACTGAAGCTTTCTTT.

This clone was recorded a few times. This rearrangement joins TRBV6-1 to TRBJ2-1, with a possible D match to TRBD1 (5 bases). Germline CDR1 reads MNHNS; CDR2 reads SASEGT. The CDR3 is 12 amino acids. Between the trimmed V and J ends, which lost 3 bases and 7 bases, there was a span of 7 bases. Here the CDR3 DNA reads TGTGCCAGCAGTGAGAAGGGGAATGAGCAGTTCTTC. Its translation: CASSEKGNEQFF.

The rearrangement links TRBV27 to TRBJ1-1; D might be TRBD1 (5 bases). V lost 3 bases, J lost 5 bases, and 10 bases lay in between. CDR1 MNHEY and CDR2 SMNVEV come from the germline V gene (reference sequence). The CDR3 spans 13 residues. The CDR3 region is CASSLGPGTEAFF. The DNA for the CDR3 is TGTGCCAGCAGTTTGGGGCCAGGGACTGAAGCTTTCTTT.

J is TRBJ2-7 and V is TRBV6-1; 7 nucleotides agree with TRBD1. The J segment lost 6 bases and the V segment lost 6 bases, leaving 11 bases of the junction unmatched. Germline V gene sequence: CDR1 MNHNS, CDR2 SASEGT. The CDR3 has 14 residues. CDR3 in DNA: TGTGCCAGCAGCGAGGGGGCAGACGTGTTCGAGCAGTACGTC. Its protein product is CASSEGADVFEQYV.

The genes are TRBV5-5 and TRBJ2-1, with 8 bases identical to TRBD2. The CDR3 has 18 amino acids. V was pared by 2 bases and J by 5 bases, with 15 bases of the junction left unmatched. Germline assignment: CDR1 SGHKS and CDR2 YYEKEE (reference sequence). CDR3: CASSFGGLAGSLDNEQFF. As DNA, the CDR3 is TGTGCCAGCAGCTTCGGGGGATTAGCGGGGTCGCTCGACAATGAGCAGTTCTTC.

This clone was seen once. The chain combines TRBV10-3 with TRBJ2-7; 8 bases are shared with TRBD1. Germline V gene sequence: CDR1 ENHRY, CDR2 SYGVKD. This CDR3 region has 15 residues. Losses at the gene ends were 2 bases for V and 7 bases for J; bases not matched to a gene: 10. CDR3 sequence reads: CAISEPANRGNEQYF. The CDR3 DNA sequence: TGTGCCATCAGTGAGCCTGCGAACAGGGGGAATGAGCAGTACTTC.

The chain employs TRBV18 and TRBJ2-7; D may be TRBD1 (5 bases). This CDR3 comprises 14 residues. The germline gives CDR1 KGHSH, CDR2 LQKENI. V gave up 2 bases and J gave up 1 base, with 9 bases separating them. CDR3 nucleotide sequence: TGTGCCAGCTCACCAGGGCAGGGTTCCTACGAGCAGTACTTC. Its translation is CASSPGQGSYEQYF. Drawing the rest from reference TRBV18 and TRBJ2-7, the complete variable domain is NAGVMQNPRHLVRRRGQEARLRCSPMKGHSHVYWYRQLPEEGLKFMVYLQKENIIDESGMPKERFSAEFPKEGPSILRIQQVVRGDSAAYFCASSPGQGSYEQYFGPGTRLTVT.

The chain joins TRBV5-1 to TRBJ1-1; D is uncertain. V was trimmed by 0 bases and J by 8 bases, leaving 14 bases between them. The CDR3 extends over 14 amino acids. Per germline, CDR1 SGHRS and CDR2 YFSETQ. In nucleotides, the CDR3 is TGCGCCAGCAGCTTGGATGGTGGCGGGATGGAAGCTTTCTTT. This encodes CASSLDGGGMEAFF. The full variable domain, in which reference TRBV5-1 and TRBJ1-1 provide the parts outside the CDR3, is KAGVTQTPRYLIKTRGQQVTLSCSPISGHRSVSWYQQTPGQGLQFLFEYFSETQRNKGNFPGRFSGRQFSNSRSEMNVSTLELGDSALYLCASSLDGGGMEAFFGQGTRLTVV.

This sequence joins TRBV6-1 and TRBJ1-3; D is ambiguous. The CDR3 length is 15 residues. V lost 3 bases and J 3 bases, leaving 12 bases between the germline ends. The germline V gene has CDR1 MNHNS and CDR2 SASEGT. This chain's CDR3 is CASSDALAGGNTIYF. Written as DNA, the CDR3 is TGTGCCAGCAGTGATGCCCTGGCTGGTGGAAACACCATATATTTT.

This rearrangement joins TRBV9 to TRBJ2-2; D remains ambiguous. Germline-derived CDR1 and CDR2 are SGDLS and YYNGEE. V dropped 0 bases and J dropped 1 base, with 7 bases sitting between them. This CDR3 comprises 15 residues. The CDR3 bases are TGTGCCAGCAGCGTAGGCGGCAGGAACACCGGGGAGCTGTTTTTT. It codes for CASSVGGRNTGELFF.

On this clone itself: It is likely a read error, because the conserved phenylalanine at the end of the CDR3 is missing. The chain links TRBV5-4 to TRBJ1-5; TRBD1 aligns across 9 bases. Per the germline V gene, CDR1 is SGHNT and CDR2 is YYREEE (reference sequence). V shed 4 bases and J 3 bases; nucleotides not matched to a gene: 2. This CDR3 is 14 amino acids long. The CDR3 spells CASSRQGVNQPQHL. CDR3 nucleotides: TGTGCCAGCAGCAGACAGGGGGTCAATCAGCCCCAGCATCTT.